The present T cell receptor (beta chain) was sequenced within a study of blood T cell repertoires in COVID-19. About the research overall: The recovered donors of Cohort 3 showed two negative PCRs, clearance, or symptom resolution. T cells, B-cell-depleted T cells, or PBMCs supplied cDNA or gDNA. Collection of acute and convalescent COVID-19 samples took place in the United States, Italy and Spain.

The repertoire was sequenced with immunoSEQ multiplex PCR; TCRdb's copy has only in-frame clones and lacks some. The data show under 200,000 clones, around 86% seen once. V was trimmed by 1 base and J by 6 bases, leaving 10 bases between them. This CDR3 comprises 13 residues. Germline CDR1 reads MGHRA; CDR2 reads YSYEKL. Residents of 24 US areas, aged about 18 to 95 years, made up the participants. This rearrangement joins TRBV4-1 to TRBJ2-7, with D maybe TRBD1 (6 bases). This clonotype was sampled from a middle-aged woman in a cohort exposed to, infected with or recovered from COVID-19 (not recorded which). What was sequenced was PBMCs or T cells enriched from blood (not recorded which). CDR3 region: CASSQVQGAEQYF. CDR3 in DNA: TGCGCCAGCAGCCAAGTACAGGGAGCCGAGCAGTACTTC.